One and the same sample provided the 6 T cell receptor beta chains below, sequenced in a study of human T cells and chemical hapten exposure. Using its own MiXCR run on the RACE reads, TCRdb lists one record per CDR3 protein. In the table there are under 200,000 distinct CDR3 sequences, 28% of which are singletons. Sample time point: patch test 3, about 24 weeks after DPC sensitization. Treatment of the sample: therapeutic diphenylcyclopropenone sensitization with weekly scalp DPC. The sample here was whole blood, taken in connection with sensitization to the hapten diphenylcyclopropenone (DPC). The receptors stem from a woman between 18 and 30 years old with alopecia areata. Some clones in this sample may be carry-over from other donors' samples.

This clonotype has just a few counts. The chain carries TRBV5-5 and TRBJ1-2, with D tentatively TRBD1 (6 bases). The CDR3 length is 15 residues. The ends were cut back, 4 bases at V and 3 bases at J, with 16 bases in the middle. CDR1 SGHKS and CDR2 YYEKEE come from the germline V gene (reference sequence). Here the CDR3 DNA reads TGTGCCAGCAGCCAGGACAGCCGCCGTTACTATGGCTACACCTTC. It codes for CASSQDSRRYYGYTF.

This clonotype was seen a few times. V is TRBV4-1 and J is TRBJ1-1; D call uncertain. The germline V and J ends were trimmed by 1 base and 5 bases, with 11 bases remaining between them. The CDR3 runs to 14 residues. CDR1 is MGHRA, CDR2 YSYEKL, per germline. In nucleotides, the CDR3 is TGCGCCAGCAGCCAAGTCGGGCCGAATACTGAAGCTTTCTTT. It translates to CASSQVGPNTEAFF.

This clonotype was detected only a few times. The rearrangement uses TRBV4-1 and TRBJ1-1, with D maybe TRBD1 (5 bases). The CDR3 totals 14 residues. V lost 4 bases and J 5 bases, leaving 14 bases between the germline ends. Germline V CDR1 and CDR2: MGHRA, YSYEKL. CDR3 DNA: TGCGCCAGCAGCCGCCATGACAGCTATACTGAAGCTTTCTTT. This encodes CASSRHDSYTEAFF.

This clonotype has a handful of counts. This rearrangement joins TRBV5-1 to TRBJ2-1; D unresolved. This CDR3 comprises 15 residues. V shed 3 bases and J shed 0 bases, with 10 bases lying between them. Germline values: CDR1 SGHRS, CDR2 YFSETQ. The CDR3 region is CASSSAGISYNEQFF. Here the CDR3 DNA reads TGCGCCAGCAGCTCGGCTGGGATCTCCTACAATGAGCAGTTCTTC.

This clonotype turned up a few times. The chain links TRBV6-6 to TRBJ2-5; D ambiguous. Germline V gene data show CDR1 as MNHNY and CDR2 as SVGAGI (reference sequence). The CDR3 contains 11 residues. The V gene lost 10 bases and the J gene lost 9 bases, with 15 bases spanning the gap. CDR3 DNA: TGTGCCACTCGACTCGGAGTGGCCCAGTACTTC. This codes for CATRLGVAQYF.

The sample holds a few counts of this clonotype. The chain recombines TRBV5-1 with TRBJ2-5; 8 bases match TRBD2. In germline, CDR1 is SGHRS, CDR2 YFSETQ. With V trimmed by 2 bases and J by 2 bases, 8 bases remained unmatched. This CDR3 region has 16 residues. This CDR3 reads CASSLGSSGSQETQYF. The CDR3 nucleotides are TGCGCCAGCAGCTTAGGCTCTAGCGGGTCGCAAGAGACCCAGTACTTC. The full variable domain, in which reference TRBV5-1 and TRBJ2-5 provide the parts outside the CDR3, is KAGVTQTPRYLIKTRGQQVTLSCSPISGHRSVSWYQQTPGQGLQFLFEYFSETQRNKGNFPGRFSGRQFSNSRSEMNVSTLELGDSALYLCASSLGSSGSQETQYFGPGTRLLVL.